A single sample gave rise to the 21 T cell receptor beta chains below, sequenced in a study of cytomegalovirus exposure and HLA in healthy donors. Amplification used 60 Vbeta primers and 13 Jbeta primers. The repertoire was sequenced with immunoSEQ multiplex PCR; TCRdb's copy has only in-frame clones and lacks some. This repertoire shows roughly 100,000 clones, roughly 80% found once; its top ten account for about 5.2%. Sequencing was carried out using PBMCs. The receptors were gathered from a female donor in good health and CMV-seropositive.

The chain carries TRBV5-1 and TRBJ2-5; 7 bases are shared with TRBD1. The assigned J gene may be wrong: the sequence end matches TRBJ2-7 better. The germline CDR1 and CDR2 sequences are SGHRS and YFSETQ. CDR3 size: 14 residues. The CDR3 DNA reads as TGCGCCAGCAGCTTTTTTGGGACAGCCTACGAGCAGTACTTC. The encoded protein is CASSFFGTAYEQYF.

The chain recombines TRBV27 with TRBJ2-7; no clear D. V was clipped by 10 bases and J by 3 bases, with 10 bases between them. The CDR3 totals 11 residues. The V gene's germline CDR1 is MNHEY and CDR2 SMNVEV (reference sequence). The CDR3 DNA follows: TGTGCCACCCGGAGCTACTACGAGCAGTACTTC. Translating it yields CATRSYYEQYF.

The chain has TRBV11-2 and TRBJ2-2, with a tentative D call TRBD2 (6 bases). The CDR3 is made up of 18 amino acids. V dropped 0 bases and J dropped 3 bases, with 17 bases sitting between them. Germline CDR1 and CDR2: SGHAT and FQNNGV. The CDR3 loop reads CASSLDPRVAEYTGELFF. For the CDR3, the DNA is TGTGCCAGCAGCTTAGACCCACGGGTAGCGGAATACACCGGGGAGCTGTTTTTT.

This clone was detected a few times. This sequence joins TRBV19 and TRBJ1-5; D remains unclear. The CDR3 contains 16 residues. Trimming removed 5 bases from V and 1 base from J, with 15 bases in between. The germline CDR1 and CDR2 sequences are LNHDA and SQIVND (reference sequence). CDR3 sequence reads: CASSPFVGTSNQPQHF. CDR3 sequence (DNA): TGTGCCAGTAGTCCCTTCGTGGGCACCAGCAATCAGCCCCAGCATTTT.

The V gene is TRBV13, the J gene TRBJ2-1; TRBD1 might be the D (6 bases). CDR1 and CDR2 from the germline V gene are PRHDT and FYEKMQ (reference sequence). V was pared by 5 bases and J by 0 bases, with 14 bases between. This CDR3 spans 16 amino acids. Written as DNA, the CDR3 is TGTGCCAGCAGCATATTGACAGGCCTCTCCTACAATGAGCAGTTCTTC. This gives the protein CASSILTGLSYNEQFF.

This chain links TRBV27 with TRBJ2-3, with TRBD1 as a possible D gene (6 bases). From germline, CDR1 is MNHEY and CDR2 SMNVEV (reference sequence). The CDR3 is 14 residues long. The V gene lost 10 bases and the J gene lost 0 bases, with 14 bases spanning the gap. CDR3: CATRQASSTDTQYF. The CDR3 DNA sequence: TGTGCCACCCGACAGGCCTCTAGCACAGATACGCAGTATTTT.

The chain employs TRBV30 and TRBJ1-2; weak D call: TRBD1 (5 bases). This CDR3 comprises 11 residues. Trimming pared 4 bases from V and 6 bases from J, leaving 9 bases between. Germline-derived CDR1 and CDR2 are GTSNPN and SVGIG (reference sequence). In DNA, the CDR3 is TGTGCCTGGACAGGGTTGGATGGCTACACCTTC. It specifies CAWTGLDGYTF.

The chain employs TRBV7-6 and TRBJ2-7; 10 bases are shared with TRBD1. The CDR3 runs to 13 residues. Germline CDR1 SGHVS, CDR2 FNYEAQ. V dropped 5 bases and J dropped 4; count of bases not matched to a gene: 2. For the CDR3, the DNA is TGTGCCAGCAGCCGGGACAGGGGTTACGAGCAGTACTTC. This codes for CASSRDRGYEQYF.

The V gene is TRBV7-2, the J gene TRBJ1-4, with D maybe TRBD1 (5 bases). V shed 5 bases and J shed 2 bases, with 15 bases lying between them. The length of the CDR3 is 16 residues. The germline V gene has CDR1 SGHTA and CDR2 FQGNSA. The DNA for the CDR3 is TGTGCCAGCAGCAACTACGCTGGGGGGACTAATGAAAAACTGTTTTTT. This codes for CASSNYAGGTNEKLFF.

CDR3 amino acids: CASSPIRGNQPQHF. The CDR3 DNA sequence: TGTGCCAGCAGCCCCATTCGGGGCAATCAGCCCCAGCATTTT. The rearrangement links TRBV6-5 to TRBJ1-5; D uncertain. Germline lookup yields CDR1 MNHEY and CDR2 SVGAGI. This CDR3 is 14 amino acids long. Deletions cut 6 bases from V and 2 bases from J, with 11 bases between.

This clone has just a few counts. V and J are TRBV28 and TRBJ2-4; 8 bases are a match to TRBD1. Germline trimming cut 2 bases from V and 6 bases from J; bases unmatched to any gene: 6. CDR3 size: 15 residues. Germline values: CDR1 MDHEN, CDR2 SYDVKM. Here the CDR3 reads CASSLGQGATNIQYF. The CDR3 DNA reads TGTGCCAGCAGTTTAGGCCAGGGGGCTACAAACATTCAGTACTTC.

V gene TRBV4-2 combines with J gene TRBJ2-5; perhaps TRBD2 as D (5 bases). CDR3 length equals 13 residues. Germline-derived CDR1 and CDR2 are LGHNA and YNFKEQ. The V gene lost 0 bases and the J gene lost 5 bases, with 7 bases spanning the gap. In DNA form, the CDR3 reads TGTGCCAGCAGCCAAGAGACGGGGGAGACCCAGTACTTC. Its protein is CASSQETGETQYF.

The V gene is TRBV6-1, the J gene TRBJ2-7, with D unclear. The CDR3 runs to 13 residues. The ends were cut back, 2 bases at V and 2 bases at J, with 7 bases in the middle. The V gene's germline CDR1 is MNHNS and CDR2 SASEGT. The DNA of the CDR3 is TGTGCCAGCAGTGAACACACAGCCTACGAGCAGTACTTC. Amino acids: CASSEHTAYEQYF.

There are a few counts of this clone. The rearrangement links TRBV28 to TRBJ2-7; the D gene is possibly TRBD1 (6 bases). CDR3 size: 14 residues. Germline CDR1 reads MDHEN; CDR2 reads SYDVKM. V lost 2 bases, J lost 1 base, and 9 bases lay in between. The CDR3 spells CASSLPDRSYEQYF. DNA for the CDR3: TGTGCCAGCAGTTTACCTGACAGGTCCTACGAGCAGTACTTC.

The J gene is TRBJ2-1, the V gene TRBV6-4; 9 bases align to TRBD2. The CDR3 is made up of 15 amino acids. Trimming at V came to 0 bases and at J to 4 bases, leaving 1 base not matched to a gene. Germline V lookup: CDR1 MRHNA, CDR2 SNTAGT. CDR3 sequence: CASSDSSGSYNEQFF. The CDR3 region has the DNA TGTGCCAGCAGTGACTCTAGCGGGAGTTACAATGAGCAGTTCTTC.

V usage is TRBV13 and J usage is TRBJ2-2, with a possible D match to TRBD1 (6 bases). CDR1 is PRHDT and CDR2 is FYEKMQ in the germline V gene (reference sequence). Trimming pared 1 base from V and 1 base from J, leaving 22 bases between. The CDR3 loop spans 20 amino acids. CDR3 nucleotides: TGTGCCAGCAGCTTAGAGGTGGGTGCACCGGGACAACTGAACACCGGGGAGCTGTTTTTT. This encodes CASSLEVGAPGQLNTGELFF.

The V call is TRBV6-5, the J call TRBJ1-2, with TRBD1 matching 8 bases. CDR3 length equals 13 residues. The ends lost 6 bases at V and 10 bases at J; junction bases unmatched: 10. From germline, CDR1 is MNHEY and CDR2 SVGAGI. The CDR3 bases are TGTGCCAGCAGCCAGGACAGGGTCGAATCCTACACCTTC. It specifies CASSQDRVESYTF.

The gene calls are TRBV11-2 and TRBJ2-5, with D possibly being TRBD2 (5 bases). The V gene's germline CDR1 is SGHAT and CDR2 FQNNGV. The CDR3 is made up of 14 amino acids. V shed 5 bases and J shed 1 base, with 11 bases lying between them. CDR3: CASSPRRAQETQYF. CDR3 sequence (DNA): TGTGCCAGCAGCCCTCGGCGGGCCCAAGAGACCCAGTACTTC.

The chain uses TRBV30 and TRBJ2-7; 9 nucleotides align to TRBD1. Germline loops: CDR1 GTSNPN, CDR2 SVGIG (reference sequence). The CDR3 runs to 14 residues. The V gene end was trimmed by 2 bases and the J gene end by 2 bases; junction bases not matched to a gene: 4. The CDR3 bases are TGTGCCTGGAGTAAGGGGACAGGGACCTACGAGCAGTACTTC. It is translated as CAWSKGTGTYEQYF.

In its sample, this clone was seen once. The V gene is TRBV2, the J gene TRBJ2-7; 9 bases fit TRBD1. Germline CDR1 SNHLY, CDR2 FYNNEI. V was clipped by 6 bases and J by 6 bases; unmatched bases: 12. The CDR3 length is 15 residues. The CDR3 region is CASRPRGTGLVEQYF. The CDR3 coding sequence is TGTGCCAGCAGGCCGCGCGGGACAGGGCTGGTCGAGCAGTACTTC. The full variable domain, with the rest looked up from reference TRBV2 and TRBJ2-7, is EPEVTQTPSHQVTQMGQEVILRCVPISNHLYFYWYRQILGQKVEFLVSFYNNEISEKSEIFDDQFSVERPDGSNFTLKIRSTKLEDSAMYFCASRPRGTGLVEQYFGPGTRLTVT.

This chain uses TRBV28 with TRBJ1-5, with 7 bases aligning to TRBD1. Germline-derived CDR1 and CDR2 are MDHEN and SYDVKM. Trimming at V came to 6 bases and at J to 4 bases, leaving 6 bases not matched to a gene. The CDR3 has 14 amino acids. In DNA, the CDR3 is TGTGCCAGCAGACCCGGGACAGTAAATCAGCCCCAGCATTTT. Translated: CASRPGTVNQPQHF.